The clone carrying this TCR beta chain has a handful of counts. Its antigen is undetermined. The repertoire was sequenced with immunoSEQ multiplex PCR; TCRdb's copy has only in-frame clones and lacks some. The sample has over 90,000 clones; more than 70% are singletons. The CDR3 runs 14 residues. Trimming left V 9 bases short and J 0 bases short, with 15 bases between. The germline CDR1 and CDR2 sequences are LNHDA and SQIVND (reference sequence). This sample is part of a study of glioma-infiltrating T cells after dendritic cell vaccination. Study-wide points: Survival was not directly related to TCR clonality in these patients.

The V and J genes are TRBV19 and TRBJ2-7, with a tentative D call TRBD1 (6 bases). The source was blood, collected before dendritic cell vaccination. This TCR derives from a human donor with glioblastoma. The CDR3 region has the DNA TGTGCCAGCTCGCCGGACAGTCTCTCCTACGAGCAGTACTTC. Translation gives CASSPDSLSYEQYF.